Listed below are T cell receptor beta chains from one sample, sequenced in a study of blood T cell repertoires in COVID-19. Clones were read by immunoSEQ multiplex PCR, and TCRdb kept only the in-frame ones, dropping some. Among approximately 250,000 clones listed, around 80% were seen once. The sample was peripheral blood. The receptors come from a man in his forties or fifties who had recovered from COVID-19. CDR3s include the opening cysteine and the closing phenylalanine or tryptophan. D genes are given only for firm matches.

CDR3 length	V gene	D gene	J gene	CDR3 DNA	CDR3 protein
16	TRBV7-2	TRBD1	TRBJ2-7	TGTGCCAGCAGCTTCCCTCCGGGACAGGGGATTTGGGAGCAGTACTTC	CASSFPPGQGIWEQYF
14	TRBV15	TRBD1	TRBJ2-7	TGTGCCACCAGCGCTCGGACAGGGACCTACGAGCAGTACTTC	CATSARTGTYEQYF
15	TRBV7-9	TRBD1	TRBJ1-2	TGTGCCAGCAGCTTAGGCCAACAGGGGGCTCAAGGCTACACCTTC	CASSLGQQGAQGYTF
15	TRBV29-1	TRBD2	TRBJ2-7	TGCAGCGTTGTTCTACGGGGCGGGAGCCCCTACGAGCAGTACTTC	CSVVLRGGSPYEQYF
15	TRBV7-9	TRBD1	TRBJ1-4	TGTGCCAGCAGCCCGGGACAGGGAACTAATGAAAAACTGTTTTTT	CASSPGQGTNEKLFF
15	TRBV10-3	TRBD2	TRBJ2-5	TGTGCCATCAGTGAGTCCGGGGGGTTACAAGAGACCCAGTACTTC	CAISESGGLQETQYF
15	TRBV7-2	TRBD1	TRBJ1-6	TGTGCCAGCAGCTTAGCGGACAGGGATAATTCACCCCTCCACTTT	CASSLADRDNSPLHF
17	TRBV7-6	TRBD1	TRBJ1-2	TGTGCCAGCAGCTCGGGACAGGGGGTCCTGTCCAACTATGGCTACACCTTC	CASSSGQGVLSNYGYTF
14	TRBV3-1/TRBV3-2	TRBD1	TRBJ2-2	TGTGCCAGCAGCCTTGGACAGGGGGCGGCGGAGCTGTTTTTT	CASSLGQGAAELFF
15	TRBV4-3	TRBD2	TRBJ2-5	TGCGCCAGCAGCCTATCAGGGACTATCCAAGAGACCCAGTACTTC	CASSLSGTIQETQYF
14	TRBV29-1	TRBD1	TRBJ1-1	TGCAGCGCCCTAGGGGGCCAGATGAACACTGAAGCTTTCTTT	CSALGGQMNTEAFF
16	TRBV11-2	TRBD1	TRBJ2-7	TGTGCCAGCAGCCATCACCCGGGACAGATCTCCTACGAGCAGTACTTC	CASSHHPGQISYEQYF
16	TRBV18	.	TRBJ2-2	TGTGCCAGCTCAAAACCTGGCAGGGGAGTGACCGGGGAGCTGTTTTTT	CASSKPGRGVTGELFF
16	TRBV7-7	.	TRBJ2-5	TGTGCTAGCAGCAAAGGGGTCCCGGGAGCCACCGAGACCCAGTACTTC	CASSKGVPGATETQYF
14	TRBV5-6	.	TRBJ2-7	TGTGCCAGCAGCCCGGTGGGGGGAGCCTACGAGCAGTACTTC	CASSPVGGAYEQYF